These T cell receptor beta chains were read from a single sample in a study of regulatory T cells in long-lasting Graves disease. In TCRdb, the multiplex PCR reads were re-called with MiXCR into one record per CDR3 protein. The table includes more than 450,000 distinct CDR3 sequences, about 12% detected once. These records were also assigned to another study, of T cells in Graves' hyperthyroidism and ophthalmopathy.

The sequences come from peripheral blood mononuclear cells (PBMCs), collected at new diagnosis, from a patient treated with antithyroid drugs. Receptors originate from a woman aged 25 to 39 with Graves disease. Each CDR3 is given with its conserved first and last residue. The order of the fields is V gene, J gene, clone size, CDR3 protein. Size values are once, few and many counts, or a class for expanded clones, and some rows have none.

>TRBV15|TRBJ2-7|many
CATSQRGAGDEQYF
>TRBV11-3|TRBJ2-1|.
CASSLIRDLPYNEQFF
>TRBV4-1|TRBJ2-1|few
CASSRDSTYNEQLF
>TRBV5-6|TRBJ2-1|few
CASTPEGGSLLDEQFF
>TRBV20-1|TRBJ2-3|many
CSARNSGTTIAQYF
>TRBV7-2|TRBJ1-1|many
CASSDQLGTNTEAFF
>TRBV29-1|TRBJ2-1|few
CSVDSGQGSYNEQFF
>TRBV4-1|TRBJ2-7|.
CASSQLVLREQYF
>TRBV6-2/TRBV6-3|TRBJ2-1|.
CASSFPTHEQFF
>TRBV11-2|TRBJ1-6|.
CASRRTGVDSPLHF
>TRBV29-1|TRBJ2-5|.
CSANRDRETQYF
>TRBV4-1|TRBJ1-5|.
CASSPTWMGRDQPQHF
>TRBV5-4|TRBJ1-2|many
CASSLAVGADYGYTF
>TRBV10-2|TRBJ2-1|.
CASSDTGTPGVGNEQFF
>TRBV20-1|TRBJ2-5|many
CSARDGKGALTETQYF
>TRBV4-2|TRBJ2-2|.
CASSQDATYTGELFF
>TRBV15|TRBJ2-1|.
CATSRADGRDYNEQFF